The entry below describes one T cell receptor (beta chain). Its antigen is unknown. No base quality values were provided; no much bigger clone lies one nucleotide off. This sample is drawn from a study of T cell changes during pregnancy in multiple sclerosis (dated by TCRdb to the late 2010s). Background on the whole study: The study looked at changes in the T cell repertoire across pregnancy in women with multiple sclerosis.

Libraries were made using the immunoSEQ multiplex PCR assay. Imported from immuneACCESS, the table was reduced by TCRdb to in-frame sequences with V and J called. These copies leave out some clones; in studies compared against another copy, an unresolved V gene accounts for under half, and the cause of the remainder is not known. Here the sample has around 35,000 clones; approximately 92% occur a single time. The ten largest clonotypes hold 1.2% of the sample. The germline V and J ends show losses of 11 bases and 3 bases respectively, and no gene match explains 7 bases of the junction. CDR1 and CDR2, looked up from the germline V gene, are MDHEN and SYDVKM. Inclusive of the bounding cysteine and phenylalanine, the CDR3 is 14 residues long. The read is trimmed to its CDR3 DNA, 42 bases read in frame from base 1.

The chain is made from TRBV28 and TRBJ2-3; 11 bases in the junction line up with TRBD2. This clonotype was sampled from a female donor with multiple sclerosis, enrolled in a pregnancy study. The material sequenced was PBMCs (not recorded whether the cells were cultured). The DNA reads as follows: TGTGCCCGTCTAGCGGGAGGCGTGACAGATACGCAGTATTTT. Its protein product is CARLAGGVTDTQYF.